This TCR beta chain derives from a study of blood T cell repertoires in COVID-19. Overall study: There were acute and convalescent COVID-19 samples, and they came from the United States, Italy and Spain. Nucleic acid was either cDNA or gDNA, and it came from T cells, B-cell-depleted T cells, or PBMCs.

Enrolment of Seattle patients took place during active infection, and they were followed longitudinally. Authors' analysis steps: Reference gene primer amplification yielded estimated nucleated cell counts. Assay: immunoSEQ multiplex PCR; the TCRdb copy retains only in-frame clones and omits some. The D gene and trimming were derived from the DNA, and the V and J assignments and clone size from that table. The sample records roughly 100,000 clones, roughly 92% being singletons. V trimming: 4 bases; J trimming: 2 bases; junction bases outside the gene matches: 3. The V gene's germline CDR1 is MGHDK and CDR2 SYGVNS. The CDR3 runs to 15 residues.

The TCR comes from a woman between 45 and 60 years old with COVID-19, enrolled during active disease. The sample comprised peripheral blood. V and J are TRBV25-1 and TRBJ1-5; TRBD1 matches 9 bases. In DNA form, the CDR3 reads TGTGCCAGCAGTGGGGACAGGGTTGGCAATCAGCCCCAGCATTTT. Residues: CASSGDRVGNQPQHF.